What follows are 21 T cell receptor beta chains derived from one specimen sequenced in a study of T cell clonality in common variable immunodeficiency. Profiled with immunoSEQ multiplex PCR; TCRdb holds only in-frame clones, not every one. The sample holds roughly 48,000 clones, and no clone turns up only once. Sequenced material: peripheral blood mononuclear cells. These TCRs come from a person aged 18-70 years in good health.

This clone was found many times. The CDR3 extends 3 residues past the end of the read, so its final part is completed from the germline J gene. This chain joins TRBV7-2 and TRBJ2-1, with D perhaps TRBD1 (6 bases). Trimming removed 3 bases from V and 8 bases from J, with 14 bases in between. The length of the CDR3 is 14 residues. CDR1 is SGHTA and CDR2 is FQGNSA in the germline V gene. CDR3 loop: CASSFGQGRDEQFF. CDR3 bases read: TGTGCCAGCAGCTTCGGGCAGGGGAGAGATGAG.

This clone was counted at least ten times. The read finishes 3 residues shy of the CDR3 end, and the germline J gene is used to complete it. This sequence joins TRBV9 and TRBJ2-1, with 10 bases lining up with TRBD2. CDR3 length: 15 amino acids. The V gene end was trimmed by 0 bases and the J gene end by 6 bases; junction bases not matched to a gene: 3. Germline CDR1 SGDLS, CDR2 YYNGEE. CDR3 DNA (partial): TGTGCCAGCAGCGTAGCGCTAGCGGGAGTCAATGAG. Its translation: CASSVALAGVNE. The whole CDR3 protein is CASSVALAGVNEQFF.

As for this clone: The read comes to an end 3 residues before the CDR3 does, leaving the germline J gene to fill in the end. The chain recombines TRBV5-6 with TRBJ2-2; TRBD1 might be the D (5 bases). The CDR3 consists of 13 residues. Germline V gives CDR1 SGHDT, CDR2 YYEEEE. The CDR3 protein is CASNTGGNSPLFF. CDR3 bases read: TGTGCCAGCAATACAGGTGGGAATTCACCG.

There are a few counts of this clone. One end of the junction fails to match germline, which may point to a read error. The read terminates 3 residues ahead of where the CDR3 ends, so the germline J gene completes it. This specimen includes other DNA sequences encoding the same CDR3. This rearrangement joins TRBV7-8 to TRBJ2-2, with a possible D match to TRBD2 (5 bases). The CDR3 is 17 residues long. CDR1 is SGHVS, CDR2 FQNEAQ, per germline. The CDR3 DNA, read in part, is TGTGCTAGCAGCTTACTTGTTAGGCAGCGGCCTACCGGGGAG. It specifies CASSLLVRQRPTGE. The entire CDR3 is CASSLLVRQRPTGELFF.

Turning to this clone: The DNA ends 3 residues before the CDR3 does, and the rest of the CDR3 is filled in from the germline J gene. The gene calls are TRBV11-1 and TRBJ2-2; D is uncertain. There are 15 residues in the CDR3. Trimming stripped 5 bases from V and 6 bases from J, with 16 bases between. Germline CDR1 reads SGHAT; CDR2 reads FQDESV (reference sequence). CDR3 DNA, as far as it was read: TGTGCCAGCAGCCCATACAGTGAATTGGCCGGGGAG. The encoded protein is CASSPYSELAGE. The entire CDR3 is CASSPYSELAGELFF. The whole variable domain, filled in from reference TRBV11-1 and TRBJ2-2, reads EAEVAQSPRYKITEKSQAVAFWCDPISGHATLYWYRQILGQGPELLVQFQDESVVDDSQLPKDRFSAERLKGVDSTLKIQPAELGDSAMYLCASSPYSELAGELFFGEGSRLTVL.

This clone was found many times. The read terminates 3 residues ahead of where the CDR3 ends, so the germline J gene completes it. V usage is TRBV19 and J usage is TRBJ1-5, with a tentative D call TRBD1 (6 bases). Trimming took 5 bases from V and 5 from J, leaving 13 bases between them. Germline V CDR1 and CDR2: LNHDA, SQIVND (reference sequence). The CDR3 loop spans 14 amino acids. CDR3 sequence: CASSSRGADQPQHF. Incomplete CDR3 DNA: TGTGCCAGTAGTTCACGGGGGGCTGATCAGCCC.

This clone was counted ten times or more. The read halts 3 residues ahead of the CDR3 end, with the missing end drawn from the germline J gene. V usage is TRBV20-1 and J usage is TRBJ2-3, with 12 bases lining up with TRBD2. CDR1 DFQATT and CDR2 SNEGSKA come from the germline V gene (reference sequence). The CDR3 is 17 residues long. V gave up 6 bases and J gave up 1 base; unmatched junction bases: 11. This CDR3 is CSAVPETSGSGTDTQYF. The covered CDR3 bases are TGCAGTGCCGTACCGGAGACTAGCGGGAGTGGCACAGATACG.

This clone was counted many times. The CDR3: CASSRTSGSPYEQYF. The CDR3 DNA, read in part, is TGTGCCAGCAGTCGTACTAGCGGGAGCCCCTACGAG. J is TRBJ2-7 and V is TRBV6-2 or TRBV6-3, with TRBD2 matching over 11 bases. The missing CDR3 end, 3 residues past where the read stops, is filled in from the germline J gene. Per the germline V gene, CDR1 is MNHEY and CDR2 is SVGEGT. The CDR3 spans 15 residues. V shed 5 bases, J shed 2 bases, and the junction held 5 bases outside the gene matches.

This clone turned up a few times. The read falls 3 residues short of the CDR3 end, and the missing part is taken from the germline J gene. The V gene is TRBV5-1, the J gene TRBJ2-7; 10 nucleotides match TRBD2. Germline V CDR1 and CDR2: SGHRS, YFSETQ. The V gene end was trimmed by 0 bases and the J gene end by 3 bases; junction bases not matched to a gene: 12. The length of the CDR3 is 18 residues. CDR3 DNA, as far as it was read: TGCGCCAGCAGCTTGGAGAGGCAACCTAGCGGGAGCGTCTACGAG. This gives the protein CASSLERQPSGSVYE. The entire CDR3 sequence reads CASSLERQPSGSVYEQYF.

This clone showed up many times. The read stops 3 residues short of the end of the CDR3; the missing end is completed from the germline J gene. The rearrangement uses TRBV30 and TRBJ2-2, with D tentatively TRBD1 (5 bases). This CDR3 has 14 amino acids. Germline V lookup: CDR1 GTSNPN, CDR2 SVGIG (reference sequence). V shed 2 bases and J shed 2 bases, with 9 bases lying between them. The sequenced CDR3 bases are TGTGCCTGGAGTCCAGGGTTCAACACCGGGGAG. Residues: CAWSPGFNTGE. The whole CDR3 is CAWSPGFNTGELFF.

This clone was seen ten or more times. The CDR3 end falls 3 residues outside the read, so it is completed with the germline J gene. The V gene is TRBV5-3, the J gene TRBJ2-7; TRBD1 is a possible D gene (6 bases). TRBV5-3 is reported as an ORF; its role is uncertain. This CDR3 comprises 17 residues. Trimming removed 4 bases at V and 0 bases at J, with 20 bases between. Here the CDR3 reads CARSDGTPKLCSYEQYF. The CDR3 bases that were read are TGTGCCAGAAGCGACGGGACACCTAAACTATGCTCCTACGAG.

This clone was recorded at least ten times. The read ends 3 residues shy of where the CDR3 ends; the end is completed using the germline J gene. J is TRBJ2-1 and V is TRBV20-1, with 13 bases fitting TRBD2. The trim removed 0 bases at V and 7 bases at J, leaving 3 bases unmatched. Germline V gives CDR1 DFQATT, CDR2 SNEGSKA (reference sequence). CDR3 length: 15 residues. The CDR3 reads CSARDGTSGINEQFF. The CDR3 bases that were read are TGCAGTGCTAGAGATGGGACTAGCGGGATAAATGAG.

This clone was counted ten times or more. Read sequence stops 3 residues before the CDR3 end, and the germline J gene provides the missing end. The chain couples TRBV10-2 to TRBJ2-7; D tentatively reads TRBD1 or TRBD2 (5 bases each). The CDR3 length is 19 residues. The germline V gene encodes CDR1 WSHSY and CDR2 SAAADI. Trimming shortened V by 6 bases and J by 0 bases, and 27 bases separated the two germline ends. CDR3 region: CASSEGLLLSPGSSYEQYF. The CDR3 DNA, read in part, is TGCGCCAGCAGCGAGGGGCTCCTTCTAAGCCCAGGGAGCTCCTACGAG.

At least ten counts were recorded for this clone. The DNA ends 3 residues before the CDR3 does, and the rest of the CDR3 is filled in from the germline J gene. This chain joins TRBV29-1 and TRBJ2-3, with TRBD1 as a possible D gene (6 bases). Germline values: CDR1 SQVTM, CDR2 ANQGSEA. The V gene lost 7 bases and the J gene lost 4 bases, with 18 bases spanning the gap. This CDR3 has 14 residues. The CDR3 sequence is CSAAGTSGADTQYF. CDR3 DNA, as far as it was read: TGCAGCGCTGCCGGGACAAGTGGCGCAGATACG.

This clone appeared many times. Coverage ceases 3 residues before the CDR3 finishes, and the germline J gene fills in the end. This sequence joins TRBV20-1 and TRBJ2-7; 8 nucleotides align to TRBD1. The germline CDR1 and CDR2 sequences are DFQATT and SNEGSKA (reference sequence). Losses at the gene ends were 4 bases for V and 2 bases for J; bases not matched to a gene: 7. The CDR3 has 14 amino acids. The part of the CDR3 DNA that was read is TGCAGTGCTATCCGGGACAGGTCAGCCTACGAG. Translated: CSAIRDRSAYE. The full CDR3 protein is CSAIRDRSAYEQYF.

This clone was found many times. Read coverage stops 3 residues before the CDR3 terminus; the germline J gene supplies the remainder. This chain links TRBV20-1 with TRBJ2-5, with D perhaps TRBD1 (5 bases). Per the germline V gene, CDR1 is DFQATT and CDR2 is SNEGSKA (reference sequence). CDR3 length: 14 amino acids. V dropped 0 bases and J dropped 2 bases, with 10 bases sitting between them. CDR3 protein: CSARDFRVQETQYF. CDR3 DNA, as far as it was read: TGCAGTGCTAGAGATTTCAGGGTGCAAGAGACC.

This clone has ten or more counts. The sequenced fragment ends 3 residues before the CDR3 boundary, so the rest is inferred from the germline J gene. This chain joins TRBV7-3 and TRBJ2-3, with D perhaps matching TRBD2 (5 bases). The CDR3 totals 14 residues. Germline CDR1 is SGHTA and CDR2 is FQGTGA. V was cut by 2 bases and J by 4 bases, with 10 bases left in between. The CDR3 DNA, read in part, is TGTGCCAGCAGCTTAGTTGGAGCGGCAGATACG. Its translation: CASSLVGAADT. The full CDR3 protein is CASSLVGAADTQYF.

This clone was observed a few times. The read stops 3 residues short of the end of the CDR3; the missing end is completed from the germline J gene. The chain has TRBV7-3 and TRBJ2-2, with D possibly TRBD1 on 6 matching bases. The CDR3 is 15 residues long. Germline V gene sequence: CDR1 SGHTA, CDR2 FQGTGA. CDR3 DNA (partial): TGTGCCAGCAGCAGAGGGACAAGAAATAATTCACCG. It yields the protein CASSRGTRNNSP. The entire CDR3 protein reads CASSRGTRNNSPLFF. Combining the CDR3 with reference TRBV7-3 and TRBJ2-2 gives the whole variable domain GAGVSQTPSNKVTEKGKYVELRCDPISGHTALYWYRQSLGQGPEFLIYFQGTGAADDSGLPNDRFFAVRPEGSVSTLKIQRTERGDSAVYLCASSRGTRNNSPLFFGEGSRLTVL.

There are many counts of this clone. The CDR3 DNA, read in part, is TGCGCCAGCAGCTTGGGTTGGCAGGGAAGCTCTGGGGCCAACGTC. As protein: CASSLGWQGSSGANV. The whole CDR3 region reads CASSLGWQGSSGANVLTF. This sequence joins TRBV5-1 and TRBJ2-6, with D maybe TRBD1 (5 bases). The read terminates 3 residues before the CDR3 end, so the remaining end is supplied by the germline J gene. V lost 0 bases to trimming and J lost 0 bases, with 13 bases between them. The germline V gene has CDR1 SGHRS and CDR2 YFSETQ. CDR3 length: 18 residues.

Partial CDR3 DNA: TGTGCCAGCTCACCACCTACTAACTATGGC. Amino acids: CASSPPTNYG. The entire CDR3 protein reads CASSPPTNYGYTF. The gene calls are TRBV18 and TRBJ1-2; D is unclear. The missing CDR3 end, 3 residues past where the read stops, is filled in from the germline J gene. V gave up 0 bases and J gave up 0 bases, with 2 bases separating them. Looked up from germline, CDR1 is KGHSH and CDR2 is LQKENI. The CDR3 is 13 residues long.

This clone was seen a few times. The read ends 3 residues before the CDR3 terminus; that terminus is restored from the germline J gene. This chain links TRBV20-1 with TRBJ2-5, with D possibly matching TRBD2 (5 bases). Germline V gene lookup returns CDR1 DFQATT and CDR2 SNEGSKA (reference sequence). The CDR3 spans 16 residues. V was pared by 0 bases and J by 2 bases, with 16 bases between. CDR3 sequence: CSARDLSTRRQETQYF. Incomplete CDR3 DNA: TGCAGTGCTAGAGATCTGAGCACTAGGCGACAAGAGACC.